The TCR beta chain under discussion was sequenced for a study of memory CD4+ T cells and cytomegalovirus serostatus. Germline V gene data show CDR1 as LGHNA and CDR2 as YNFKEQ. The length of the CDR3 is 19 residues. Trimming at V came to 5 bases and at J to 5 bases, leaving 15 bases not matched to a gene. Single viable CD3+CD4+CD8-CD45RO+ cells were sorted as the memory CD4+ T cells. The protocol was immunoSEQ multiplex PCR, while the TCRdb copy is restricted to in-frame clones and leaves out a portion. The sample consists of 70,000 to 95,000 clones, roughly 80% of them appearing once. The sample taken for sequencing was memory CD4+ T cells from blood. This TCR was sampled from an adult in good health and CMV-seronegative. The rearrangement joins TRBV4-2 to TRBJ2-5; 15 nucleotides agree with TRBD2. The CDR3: CASSYGLAGGPGRGETQYF. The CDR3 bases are TGTGCCAGCAGCTACGGACTAGCGGGGGGGCCGGGGAGAGGGGAGACCCAGTACTTC.